The 8 T cell receptor beta chains listed next were all sequenced from one sample in a study of blood T cell repertoires in COVID-19. Some clones are missing from TCRdb's copy, which holds only in-frame ones; the method was immunoSEQ multiplex PCR. The sample lists 30,000 to 40,000 clones, roughly three quarters occurring once. Specimen: peripheral blood. The receptors come from a human donor in a cohort sampled during active COVID-19.

This clone was seen a few times. The CDR3 spells CASSLRDRYNEQFF. CDR3 in DNA: TGTGCCAGCAGTTTACGGGACAGGTACAATGAGCAGTTCTTC. The V gene is TRBV27, the J gene TRBJ2-1; 8 nucleotides align to TRBD1. Per germline, CDR1 MNHEY and CDR2 SMNVEV (reference sequence). V gave up 2 bases and J gave up 4 bases; unmatched junction bases: 1. CDR3 length equals 14 residues.

The chain joins TRBV11-2 to TRBJ2-7, with TRBD2 matching 10 bases. Germline-derived CDR1 and CDR2 are SGHAT and FQNNGV. The CDR3 runs to 19 residues. J was trimmed by 0 bases and V by 2 bases; bases with no gene match: 13. CDR3: CASSLNRASGGLLSYEQYF. CDR3 in DNA: TGTGCCAGCAGCTTAAACCGGGCTAGCGGGGGCCTACTCTCCTACGAGCAGTACTTC.

This rearrangement joins TRBV18 to TRBJ2-6; D ambiguous. V was cut by 2 bases and J by 0 bases, with 8 bases left in between. The CDR3 is made up of 16 amino acids. Per the germline V gene, CDR1 is KGHSH and CDR2 is LQKENI. The CDR3 spells CASSPGPNSGANVLTF. The CDR3 region has the DNA TGTGCCAGCTCACCAGGGCCTAACTCTGGGGCCAACGTCCTGACTTTC. Together with reference TRBV18 and TRBJ2-6, the CDR3 gives the full variable domain: NAGVMQNPRHLVRRRGQEARLRCSPMKGHSHVYWYRQLPEEGLKFMVYLQKENIIDESGMPKERFSAEFPKEGPSILRIQQVVRGDSAAYFCASSPGPNSGANVLTFGAGSRLTVL.

This chain connects TRBV6-1 to TRBJ1-2; a possible D gene is TRBD1 (5 bases). The germline gives CDR1 MNHNS, CDR2 SASEGT. Trimming took off 0 bases at V and 8 bases at J, with 7 bases between the two ends. The CDR3 contains 12 residues. CDR3 nucleotide sequence: TGTGCCAGCAGTGAAGCCCAGGGCGGCTACACCTTC. The encoded protein is CASSEAQGGYTF.

The J gene is TRBJ1-5, the V gene TRBV2; D is ambiguous. CDR1 and CDR2 from the germline V gene are SNHLY and FYNNEI. V was cut by 6 bases and J by 1 base, with 10 bases left in between. The length of the CDR3 is 14 residues. The CDR3 protein is CASRIDTSNQPQHF. CDR3 coding DNA: TGTGCCAGCAGGATCGACACAAGCAATCAGCCCCAGCATTTT.

The chain employs TRBV20-1 and TRBJ1-6; D is unclear. Deletions cut 4 bases from V and 6 bases from J, with 13 bases between. The CDR3 totals 14 residues. The germline V gene encodes CDR1 DFQATT and CDR2 SNEGSKA (reference sequence). CDR3 in amino acids: CSATEAGFNSPLHF. CDR3 DNA sequence: TGCAGTGCTACTGAGGCGGGTTTTAATTCACCCCTCCACTTT.

J is TRBJ2-1 and V is TRBV29-1, with 9 positions matching TRBD2. Trimming took 3 bases from V and 4 from J; bases not matched to a gene: 4. The V gene's germline CDR1 is SQVTM and CDR2 ANQGSEA. The CDR3 runs to 14 residues. The CDR3 bases are TGCAGCGTTGATTCTAGCGGGGTGTACAATGAGCAGTTCTTC. It is translated as CSVDSSGVYNEQFF.

The chain couples TRBV19 to TRBJ2-3, with unresolved D. This CDR3 is built from 15 residues. Germline CDR1 is LNHDA and CDR2 is SQIVND (reference sequence). V lost 2 bases and J 0 bases, leaving 9 bases between the germline ends. For the CDR3, the DNA is TGTGCCAGTAGTATATACAGTTCTAGCACAGATACGCAGTATTTT. It is translated as CASSIYSSSTDTQYF.